A selection of T cell receptor beta chains follows, all from one sample in a study of technical replicates of blood from several donors. Sequencing was performed with immunoSEQ multiplex PCR; in TCRdb, only in-frame clones are kept and a portion is missing. The data contain approximately 12,000 clones, around 75% of them seen just once; the ten biggest clones take up more than 10%. Input material: PBMCs. The receptors derive from a human donor in good health. Both conserved end residues are part of each CDR3. A D gene is named only where the DNA matches it firmly. Only part of the rows carry a size: once, few, many, or a class if the clone is expanded.

TRBV19,NA,NA,TRBJ2-1,CASRIPGSFNEQFF,TGTGCCAGTAGGATCCCGGGGAGTTTCAATGAGCAGTTCTTC
TRBV6-6,NA,TRBD2,TRBJ2-5,CASSYSISGGRKTQYF,TGTGCCAGCAGTTACTCGATTTCGGGGGGTAGGAAGACCCAGTACTTC
TRBV30,NA,NA,TRBJ2-1,CAWAGSSYNEQFF,TGTGCCTGGGCAGGTAGCTCCTACAATGAGCAGTTCTTC
TRBV6-1,once,NA,TRBJ2-1,CASRAGLHGNEQFF,TGTGCCAGCAGGGCGGGACTCCACGGCAATGAGCAGTTCTTC
TRBV2,NA,TRBD2,TRBJ2-1,CASSETGLVFF,TGTGCCAGCAGCGAGACGGGACTAGTTTTCTTC
TRBV28,NA,NA,TRBJ1-1,CASTRGTAGNTEAFF,TGTGCCAGCACCCGGGGAACCGCCGGGAACACTGAAGCTTTCTTT
TRBV7-3,few,TRBD2,TRBJ2-2,CASSKLAATGELFF,TGTGCCAGCAGTAAACTAGCGGCCACCGGGGAGCTGTTTTTT
TRBV14,NA,NA,TRBJ1-1,CASSQRDLLNTEAFF,TGTGCCAGCAGCCAAAGGGACTTACTGAACACTGAAGCTTTCTTT
TRBV18,once,NA,TRBJ1-1,CASSPSQILEAFF,TGTGCCAGCTCACCTTCACAGATACTTGAAGCTTTCTTT
TRBV9,few,NA,TRBJ2-2,CASSVASQSTGELFF,TGTGCCAGCAGCGTAGCTAGCCAGTCCACCGGGGAGCTGTTTTTT
TRBV6-1,NA,TRBD1,TRBJ2-3,CASRPGTGADTQYF,TGTGCCAGCCGACCTGGGACAGGGGCAGATACGCAGTATTTT
TRBV6-5,once,NA,TRBJ2-1,CASSLAATSYNEQFF,TGTGCCAGCAGTTTAGCGGCTACGTCCTACAATGAGCAGTTCTTC
TRBV30,NA,NA,TRBJ1-5,CAWSQVGQLYSNQPQHF,TGTGCCTGGAGCCAAGTGGGGCAACTCTATAGCAATCAGCCCCAGCATTTT
TRBV30,NA,TRBD1,TRBJ1-2,CAWSAGGGHGYTF,TGTGCCTGGAGTGCGGGAGGGGGCCATGGCTACACCTTC
TRBV28,NA,NA,TRBJ1-5,CASSPGTGDQPQHF,TGTGCCAGCAGCCCGGGGACGGGAGATCAGCCCCAGCATTTT
TRBV21-1,NA,NA,TRBJ2-7,CASSPRSEASGREAEQYF,TGTGCCAGCAGCCCCAGGTCCGAGGCTAGCGGGAGGGAGGCCGAGCAGTACTTC
TRBV7-6,NA,NA,TRBJ2-7,CASSSLQGGINEQYF,TGTGCCAGCAGCTCCCTCCAGGGGGGTATTAACGAGCAGTACTTC
TRBV5-4,NA,NA,TRBJ2-2,CASSLDRDTGELFF,TGTGCCAGCAGCTTGGACAGGGACACCGGGGAGCTGTTTTTT
TRBV4-2,NA,NA,TRBJ1-2,CASSQFGQPIYTF,TGTGCCAGCAGCCAGTTCGGACAGCCGATCTACACCTTC
TRBV29-1,NA,NA,TRBJ1-1,CSVESMGGTEAFF,TGCAGCGTTGAGTCCATGGGGGGCACTGAAGCTTTCTTT
TRBV30,NA,NA,TRBJ2-1,CAWSVDSHNEQFF,TGTGCCTGGAGTGTTGACAGCCACAATGAGCAGTTCTTC
TRBV19,NA,NA,TRBJ2-3,CASTSTGTDTQYF,TGTGCCTCCACCTCGACAGGCACAGATACGCAGTATTTT
TRBV10-3,NA,TRBD2,TRBJ2-2,CAIFPAGEGTGELFF,TGTGCCATTTTCCCAGCGGGAGAGGGCACCGGGGAGCTGTTTTTT
TRBV11-2,NA,TRBD1,TRBJ1-2,CASSLVNSGQGSYGYTF,TGTGCCAGCAGCTTAGTCAATTCAGGACAGGGATCCTATGGCTACACCTTC
TRBV2,NA,TRBD2,TRBJ2-5,CASSGLAGGLRETQYF,TGTGCCAGCAGCGGACTAGCGGGAGGCCTTCGGGAGACCCAGTACTTC
TRBV7-9,NA,TRBD1,TRBJ2-2,CASSPGTGAVGELFF,TGTGCCAGCAGCCCCGGGACAGGGGCGGTCGGGGAGCTGTTTTTT
TRBV11-2,NA,NA,TRBJ2-7,CASSLEQLSSYEQYF,TGTGCCAGCAGCTTAGAACAGCTAAGCTCCTACGAGCAGTACTTC
TRBV10-2,NA,TRBD2,TRBJ2-1,CASSEPTSGTNEQFF,TGCGCCAGCAGTGAGCCGACTAGCGGGACCAATGAGCAGTTCTTC
TRBV9,NA,NA,TRBJ2-1,CASSSRGSHASNEQFF,TGTGCCAGCAGCTCCCGGGGTAGCCACGCGAGCAATGAGCAGTTCTTC
TRBV5-1,NA,TRBD1,TRBJ2-7,CASSLATGTSYEQYF,TGCGCCAGCAGCTTGGCGACAGGGACAAGCTACGAGCAGTACTTC
TRBV30,few,NA,TRBJ2-2,CAWSQTGTGELFF,TGTGCCTGGAGTCAAACAGGGACCGGGGAGCTGTTTTTT
TRBV27,NA,TRBD1,TRBJ1-1,CASSPGDREAEAFF,TGTGCCAGCAGTCCCGGGGACAGGGAAGCTGAAGCTTTCTTT
TRBV7-2,NA,TRBD2,TRBJ2-7,CASSLASGRNEQYF,TGTGCCAGCAGCTTAGCTAGCGGGAGGAACGAGCAGTACTTC
TRBV5-1,NA,NA,TRBJ2-5,CASSLSAGGQETQYF,TGCGCCAGCAGCTTGAGTGCCGGGGGCCAAGAGACCCAGTACTTC
TRBV5-6,NA,TRBD1,TRBJ2-6,CASTYRGAGANVLTF,TGTGCCAGCACCTACAGGGGGGCCGGGGCCAACGTCCTGACTTTC
TRBV5-1,NA,TRBD1,TRBJ1-3,CASSGGTAGNTIYF,TGCGCCAGCAGCGGGGGGACAGCAGGAAACACCATATATTTT
TRBV9,NA,NA,TRBJ2-1,CASSVGLAGVGGEQFF,TGTGCCAGCAGCGTAGGGCTCGCGGGAGTAGGGGGTGAGCAGTTCTTC
TRBV10-1,NA,NA,TRBJ2-7,CASMGASSYEQYF,TGCGCCAGCATGGGGGCCAGCTCCTACGAGCAGTACTTC
TRBV7-9,NA,NA,TRBJ1-1,CASSLYGVRGTGTEAFF,TGTGCCAGCAGCTTATACGGGGTCAGGGGCACTGGCACTGAAGCTTTCTTT
TRBV5-6,few,NA,TRBJ1-1,CASSPLNGGANTEAFF,TGTGCCAGCAGCCCGCTGAACGGGGGGGCGAACACTGAAGCTTTCTTT
TRBV13,NA,TRBD2,TRBJ2-7,CASSLRTSGAHEQYF,TGTGCCAGCAGCTTAAGGACTAGCGGTGCACACGAGCAGTACTTC
TRBV7-9,NA,NA,TRBJ1-1,CASSLDGGTEAFF,TGTGCCAGCAGCCTCGACGGGGGGACTGAAGCTTTCTTT
TRBV27,NA,TRBD2,TRBJ2-5,CASWAGLAGGETQYF,TGTGCCAGCTGGGCTGGGCTAGCGGGAGGGGAGACCCAGTACTTC
TRBV7-9,NA,TRBD2,TRBJ2-1,CASSSLAVQGEQFF,TGTGCCAGCAGCTCCCTAGCGGTCCAGGGAGAGCAGTTCTTC
TRBV18,NA,TRBD2,TRBJ2-1,CASSPGEGSYNEQFF,TGTGCCAGCTCACCGGGGGAGGGGTCTTACAATGAGCAGTTCTTC
TRBV11-1,NA,TRBD2,TRBJ2-7,CASGSGSYEQYF,TGTGCCAGCGGTAGCGGGAGCTACGAGCAGTACTTC
TRBV27,NA,NA,TRBJ2-1,CASSLYPNEQFF,TGTGCCAGCAGTTTGTATCCCAATGAGCAGTTCTTC
TRBV30,NA,NA,TRBJ2-7,CAWSHPRQFKPYEQYF,TGTGCCTGGAGTCACCCGAGACAGTTCAAACCCTACGAGCAGTACTTC
TRBV9,NA,NA,TRBJ2-3,CASSVGGSDSTDTQYF,TGTGCCAGCAGCGTAGGGGGTAGCGATAGCACAGATACGCAGTATTTT
TRBV30,NA,NA,TRBJ2-7,CAWSVLGPYEQYF,TGTGCCTGGAGTGTGTTGGGGCCTTACGAGCAGTACTTC
TRBV28,NA,TRBD1,TRBJ1-3,CASSPRTGIVGNTIYF,TGTGCCAGCAGTCCCCGGACAGGTATCGTTGGAAACACCATATATTTT
TRBV19,NA,NA,TRBJ1-1,CASSPTGSDTEAFF,TGTGCCAGTAGTCCAACAGGGTCGGACACTGAAGCTTTCTTT
TRBV6-5,NA,TRBD1,TRBJ2-1,CASSYSGTGTNEQFF,TGTGCCAGCAGTTACTCCGGGACAGGGACCAATGAGCAGTTCTTC
TRBV11-2,NA,NA,TRBJ1-1,CASSPGAFRGLNTEAFF,TGTGCCAGCAGCCCGGGCGCTTTTCGGGGTTTAAACACTGAAGCTTTCTTT
TRBV6-5,NA,NA,TRBJ1-2,CASRHRAYGYTF,TGTGCCAGCCGACACAGGGCCTATGGCTACACCTTC
TRBV7-6,once,NA,TRBJ1-4,CASSPYVRGATNEKLFF,TGTGCCAGCAGCCCATACGTTCGCGGGGCAACTAATGAAAAACTGTTTTTT
TRBV9,NA,TRBD2,TRBJ2-3,CASSENSGRGVDTQYF,TGTGCCAGCAGCGAGAATAGCGGGAGAGGTGTTGATACGCAGTATTTT
TRBV12-5,NA,TRBD2,TRBJ2-1,CASGSSAGTSGRAYNEQFF,TGTGCTAGTGGCTCCTCGGCCGGGACTAGCGGGAGGGCCTACAATGAGCAGTTCTTC
TRBV5-1,once,TRBD2,TRBJ2-1,CASSFTIAGANEQFF,TGCGCCAGCAGCTTTACGATAGCGGGAGCCAATGAGCAGTTCTTC
TRBV7-9,NA,NA,TRBJ2-4,CASSLMDTKNIQYF,TGTGCCAGCAGCTTAATGGACACGAAAAACATTCAGTACTTC